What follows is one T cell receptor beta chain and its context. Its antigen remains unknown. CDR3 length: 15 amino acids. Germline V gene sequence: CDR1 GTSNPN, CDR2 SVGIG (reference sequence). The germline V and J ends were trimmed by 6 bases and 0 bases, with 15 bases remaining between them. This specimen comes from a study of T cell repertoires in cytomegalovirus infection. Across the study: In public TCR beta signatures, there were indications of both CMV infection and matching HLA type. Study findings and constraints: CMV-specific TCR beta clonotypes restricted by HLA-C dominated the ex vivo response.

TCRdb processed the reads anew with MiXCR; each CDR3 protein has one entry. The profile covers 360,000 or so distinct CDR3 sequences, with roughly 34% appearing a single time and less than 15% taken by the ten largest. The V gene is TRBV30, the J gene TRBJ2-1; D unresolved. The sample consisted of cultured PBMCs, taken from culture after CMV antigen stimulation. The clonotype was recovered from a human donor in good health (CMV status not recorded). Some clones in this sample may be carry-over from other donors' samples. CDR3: CACHAGRISYNEQFF. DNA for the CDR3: TGTGCCTGCCACGCTGGGCGGATCTCCTACAATGAGCAGTTCTTC.